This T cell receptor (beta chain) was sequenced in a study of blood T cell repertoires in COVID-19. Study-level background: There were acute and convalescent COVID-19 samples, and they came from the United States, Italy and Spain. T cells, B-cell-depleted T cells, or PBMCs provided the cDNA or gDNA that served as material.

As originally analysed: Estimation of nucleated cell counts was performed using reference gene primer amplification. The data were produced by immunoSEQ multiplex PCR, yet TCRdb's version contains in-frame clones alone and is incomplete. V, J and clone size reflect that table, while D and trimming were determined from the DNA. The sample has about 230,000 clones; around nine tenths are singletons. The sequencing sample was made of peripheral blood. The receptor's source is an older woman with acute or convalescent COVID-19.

CDR3 loop: CASSRLAANNEQFF. CDR3 nucleotides: TGTGCCAGCAGCCGACTAGCGGCAAACAATGAGCAGTTCTTC. The J gene is TRBJ2-1, the V gene TRBV7-9, with 9 bases identical to TRBD2. J gave up 5 bases and V 5 bases, and 4 bases lay outside the gene matches. This CDR3 has 14 residues. Germline lookup yields CDR1 SEHNR and CDR2 FQNEAQ (reference sequence).